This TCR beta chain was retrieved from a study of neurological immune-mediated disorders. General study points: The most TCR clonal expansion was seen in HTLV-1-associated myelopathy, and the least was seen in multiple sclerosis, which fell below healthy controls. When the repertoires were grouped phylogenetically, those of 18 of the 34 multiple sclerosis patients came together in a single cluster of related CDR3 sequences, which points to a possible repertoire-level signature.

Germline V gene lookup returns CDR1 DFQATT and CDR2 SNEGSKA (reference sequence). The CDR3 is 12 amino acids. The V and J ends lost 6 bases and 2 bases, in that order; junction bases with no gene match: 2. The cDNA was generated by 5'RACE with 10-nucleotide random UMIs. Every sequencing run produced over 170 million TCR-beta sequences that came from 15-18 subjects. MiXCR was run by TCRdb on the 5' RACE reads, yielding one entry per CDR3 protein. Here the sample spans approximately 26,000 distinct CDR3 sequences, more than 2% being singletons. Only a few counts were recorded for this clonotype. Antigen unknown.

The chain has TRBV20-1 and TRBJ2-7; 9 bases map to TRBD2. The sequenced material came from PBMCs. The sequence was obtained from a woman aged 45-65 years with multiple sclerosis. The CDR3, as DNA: TGCAGTGCCCGGACTAGCGCCTACGAGCAGTACTTC. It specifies CSARTSAYEQYF.